The entry below describes one T cell receptor beta chain. Its cognate antigen is unknown. Constant-segment primers were used for 5'RACE, and the resulting TCR alpha and TCR beta cDNA libraries carried sample barcodes and UMIs. TCRdb ran MiXCR on the 5' RACE reads and lists one entry per CDR3 protein. The data hold roughly 450,000 distinct CDR3 sequences, with roughly 20% observed a single time. Trimming removed 0 bases at V and 0 bases at J, with 14 bases between. The length of the CDR3 is 16 residues. CDR1 and CDR2 from the germline V gene are DFQATT and SNEGSKA (reference sequence). The data were taken from a study of T-cell memory formation after mild COVID-19. Study results and limitations: Later expanders leaned CD4+, whereas day 15 to 85 contracting clones were balanced CD4/CD8.

This chain joins TRBV20-1 and TRBJ1-2; D is uncertain. Sequencing was carried out using PBMCs or a T cell subset sorted from them (not recorded which). The clonotype was recovered from an adult woman who had mild COVID-19 (a few samples of this study predate the infection). Cell type and time point are not known. Here the CDR3 reads CSARDPLAYPNYGYTF. CDR3 coding DNA: TGCAGTGCTAGAGACCCCCTCGCCTATCCTAACTATGGCTACACCTTC.